This TCR beta chain was identified in a study of OX40 agonist ivuxolimab in advanced cancers. Clones were sequenced by immunoSEQ multiplex PCR, and TCRdb holds only the in-frame ones, with some missing. The sample includes about 70,000 clones, just over 85% seen only once; the top ten take roughly 0.9%. Broader study findings: Antigen targets of the expanded peripheral T cells went undetermined.

With respect to this clone: Its antigen is unknown.

At cycle 4 day 1, cycle 7 day 1, and baseline, blood was sampled. V dropped 6 bases and J dropped 4 bases, with 10 bases sitting between them. The CDR3 is 12 amino acids. Germline CDR1 is MNHEY and CDR2 is SVGAGI. This receptor was taken from an adult with an advanced solid tumor such as melanoma, head and neck, liver or kidney cancer. The chain joins TRBV6-5 to TRBJ2-7, with D perhaps TRBD1 (5 bases). The specimen comprised CD4+ or CD8+ T cells sorted from blood, sampled in a trial of the OX40 agonist ivuxolimab. CDR3 sequence: CASRADRYEQYF. The DNA for the CDR3 is TGTGCCAGCAGGGCAGACAGATACGAGCAGTACTTC.